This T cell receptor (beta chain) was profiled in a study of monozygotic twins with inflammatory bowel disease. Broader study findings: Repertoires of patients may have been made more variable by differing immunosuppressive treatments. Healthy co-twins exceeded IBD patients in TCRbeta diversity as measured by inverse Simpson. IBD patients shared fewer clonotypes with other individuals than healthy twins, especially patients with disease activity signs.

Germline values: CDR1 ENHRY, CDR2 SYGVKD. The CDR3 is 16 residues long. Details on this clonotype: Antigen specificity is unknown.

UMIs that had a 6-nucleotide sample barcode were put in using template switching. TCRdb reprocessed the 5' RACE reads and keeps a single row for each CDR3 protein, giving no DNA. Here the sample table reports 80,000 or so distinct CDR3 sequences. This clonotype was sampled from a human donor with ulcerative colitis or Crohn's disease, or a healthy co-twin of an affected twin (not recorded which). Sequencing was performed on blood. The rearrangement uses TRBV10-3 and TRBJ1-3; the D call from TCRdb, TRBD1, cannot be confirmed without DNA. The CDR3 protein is CAISGRATGTGNTIYF.